A single sample gave rise to the 26 T cell receptor beta chains below, sequenced in a study of radiation and T cells in renal cell carcinoma (dated by TCRdb to 2020 to 2021). Interpreted using the paper, the time point label stands for: blood 2 weeks post-SBRT. Taken with the paper, the label for treatment or condition translates to: 15 Gy SBRT to primary tumor, nephrectomy 4 weeks later. The method was the immunoSEQ multiplex PCR assay. The table comes from immuneACCESS by way of TCRdb, which keeps in-frame sequences with V and J called. Part of the clones is missing from these tables; in studies checked, under half for an unresolved V gene and the rest for unknown reasons. This sample holds about 150,000 clones; 87% were observed only once. The ten biggest clones cover 10% to 15% of the sample. The source was blood, collected from a patient whose treatment included radiotherapy and nephrectomy. These receptors originate from a woman aged 45-60 years with renal cell carcinoma.

This rearrangement joins TRBV29-1 to TRBJ1-1; the match to TRBD1 covers 7 bases. Germline V CDR1 and CDR2: SQVTM, ANQGSEA. The trim removed 6 bases at V and 1 base at J, leaving 2 bases unmatched. The CDR3 has 12 amino acids. CDR3 nucleotide sequence: TGCAGCGTGGGACAGTCGAACACTGAAGCTTTCTTT. This codes for CSVGQSNTEAFF.

The rearrangement links TRBV7-8 to TRBJ2-7, with D unclear. V dropped 5 bases and J dropped 2 bases, with 13 bases sitting between them. The CDR3 is made up of 14 amino acids. Germline V CDR1 and CDR2: SGHVS, FQNEAQ. The DNA for the CDR3 is TGTGCCAGCAGCCTAAATAACTCCCCCTACGAGCAGTACTTC. Its translation is CASSLNNSPYEQYF. The complete variable domain, with remaining parts taken from reference TRBV7-8 and TRBJ2-7, reads GAGVSQSPRYKVAKRGQDVALRCDPISGHVSLFWYQQALGQGPEFLTYFQNEAQLDKSGLPSDRFFAERPEGSVSTLKIQRTQQEDSAVYLCASSLNNSPYEQYFGPGTRLTVT.

This sequence joins TRBV9 and TRBJ2-5, with 8 bases aligning to TRBD2. Trimming took 3 bases from V and 2 from J; bases not matched to a gene: 3. Germline lookup yields CDR1 SGDLS and CDR2 YYNGEE. The CDR3 loop spans 14 amino acids. CDR3 protein: CASSALAEQETQYF. The CDR3 DNA reads TGTGCCAGCAGCGCACTAGCGGAGCAAGAGACCCAGTACTTC.

The chain is built from TRBV6-5 and TRBJ1-1, with a tentative D call TRBD1 (5 bases). The CDR3 covers 13 residues. Trimming took 10 bases from V and 5 from J, leaving 17 bases between them. The germline CDR1 and CDR2 sequences are MNHEY and SVGAGI. CDR3 region: CATREARTTEAFF. In DNA, the CDR3 is TGTGCCACCAGAGAGGCACGGACAACTGAAGCTTTCTTT.

The V and J genes are TRBV30 and TRBJ1-4; 7 nucleotides align to TRBD1. CDR1 GTSNPN and CDR2 SVGIG come from the germline V gene (reference sequence). The J segment lost 2 bases and the V segment lost 3 bases, leaving 21 bases of the junction unmatched. The CDR3 runs to 20 residues. CDR3 sequence reads: CAWRVHTGDLLNPTNEKLFF. CDR3 nucleotides: TGTGCCTGGAGGGTTCATACAGGGGATCTTCTAAACCCTACTAATGAAAAACTGTTTTTT. The variable domain in full, with the rest retrieved from reference TRBV30 and TRBJ1-4, is SQTIHQWPATLVQPVGSPLSLECTVEGTSNPNLYWYRQAAGRGLQLLFYSVGIGQISSEVPQNLSASRPQDRQFILSSKKLLLSDSGFYLCAWRVHTGDLLNPTNEKLFFGSGTQLSVL.

This clone was seen a few times. The gene calls are TRBV14 and TRBJ1-1; D perhaps matches TRBD1 (6 bases). CDR3 size: 15 residues. Deletions cut 4 bases from V and 0 bases from J, with 12 bases between. The V gene's germline CDR1 is SGHDN and CDR2 FVKESK. CDR3 bases: TGTGCCAGCAGCCGTAGGACAGTTATGAACACTGAAGCTTTCTTT. Its protein product is CASSRRTVMNTEAFF.

The chain is built from TRBV6-1 and TRBJ2-7; TRBD1 aligns across 7 bases. Germline values: CDR1 MNHNS, CDR2 SASEGT. This CDR3 spans 14 amino acids. Losses at the gene ends were 7 bases for V and 6 bases for J; bases not matched to a gene: 12. In DNA, the CDR3 is TGTGCCAGCACCCTTCACAGGACAGGAGGCGAGCAGTACTTC. This gives the protein CASTLHRTGGEQYF.

The rearrangement links TRBV5-4 to TRBJ2-5; TRBD1 agrees at 7 bases. The CDR3 covers 14 residues. From germline, CDR1 is SGHNT and CDR2 YYREEE (reference sequence). The V segment lost 3 bases and the J segment 1 base; nucleotides outside the gene matches: 3. The CDR3 sequence is CASSSGQVQETQYF. The CDR3 DNA reads TGTGCCAGCAGCTCCGGACAGGTCCAAGAGACCCAGTACTTC. The variable domain in full, with the rest retrieved from reference TRBV5-4 and TRBJ2-5, is ETGVTQSPTHLIKTRGQQVTLRCSSQSGHNTVSWYQQALGQGPQFIFQYYREEENGRGNFPPRFSGLQFPNYSSELNVNALELDDSALYLCASSSGQVQETQYFGPGTRLLVL.

The chain employs TRBV10-3 and TRBJ2-2; D unclear. The germline V gene has CDR1 ENHRY and CDR2 SYGVKD. V was cut by 0 bases and J by 7 bases, with 6 bases left in between. The CDR3 consists of 13 residues. The CDR3 loop is CAISESINGELFF. CDR3 DNA: TGTGCCATCAGTGAGTCGATAAACGGGGAGCTGTTTTTT.

The chain employs TRBV6-1 and TRBJ1-2, with D tentatively TRBD1 (6 bases). The germline gives CDR1 MNHNS, CDR2 SASEGT. This CDR3 is 14 amino acids long. V was pared by 4 bases and J by 8 bases, with 17 bases between. CDR3: CASSGRGGARGYTF. The CDR3 DNA reads as TGTGCCAGCAGTGGTCGCGGGGGGGCGCGCGGCTACACCTTC.

V and J are TRBV19 and TRBJ1-1, with TRBD1 as a possible D gene (5 bases). V was shortened by 3 bases and J by 2 bases, with 13 bases between the two germline ends. The CDR3 has 15 amino acids. CDR1 and CDR2 from the germline V gene are LNHDA and SQIVND (reference sequence). CDR3 DNA sequence: TGTGCCAGTAGTATTCGACAGAACATCAACACTGAAGCTTTCTTT. It is translated as CASSIRQNINTEAFF.

The rearrangement links TRBV20-1 to TRBJ2-1, with a weak D call TRBD1 (5 bases). This CDR3 has 11 amino acids. Germline V gene lookup returns CDR1 DFQATT and CDR2 SNEGSKA (reference sequence). Trimming pared 6 bases from V and 7 bases from J, leaving 10 bases between. The CDR3: CSALRVNEQFF. CDR3 nucleotides: TGCAGTGCGCTCAGGGTTAATGAGCAGTTCTTC.

The chain carries TRBV7-6 and TRBJ2-5, with unresolved D. Germline V gene data show CDR1 as SGHVS and CDR2 as FNYEAQ. V was cut by 0 bases and J by 4 bases, with 6 bases left in between. The CDR3 totals 13 residues. The CDR3 DNA reads as TGTGCCAGCAGCTTAGCCCAGGTAGAGACCCAGTACTTC. It specifies CASSLAQVETQYF. Full variable domain (missing parts from reference TRBV7-6 and TRBJ2-5): GAGVSQSPRYKVTKRGQDVALRCDPISGHVSLYWYRQALGQGPEFLTYFNYEAQQDKSGLPNDRFSAERPEGSISTLTIQRTEQRDSAMYRCASSLAQVETQYFGPGTRLLVL.

The chain employs TRBV5-4 and TRBJ2-5; tentatively, D is TRBD2 (6 bases). Germline V gene sequence: CDR1 SGHNT, CDR2 YYREEE (reference sequence). This CDR3 has 14 amino acids. Trimming removed 2 bases at V and 2 bases at J, with 10 bases between. The CDR3 protein is CASSFGLRQETQYF. The CDR3 region has the DNA TGTGCCAGCAGCTTCGGACTAAGACAAGAGACCCAGTACTTC.

The gene calls are TRBV29-1 and TRBJ2-1; D not certain. V dropped 7 bases and J dropped 4 bases, with 5 bases sitting between them. The germline gives CDR1 SQVTM, CDR2 ANQGSEA. This CDR3 is 10 amino acids long. CDR3 coding DNA: TGCAGCGCCGCATACAATGAGCAGTTCTTC. Its translation: CSAAYNEQFF.

This clone was picked up one time. The chain recombines TRBV5-1 with TRBJ1-3, with D uncertain. Germline V gene data show CDR1 as SGHRS and CDR2 as YFSETQ. This CDR3 has 17 residues. Trimming cost V 2 bases and J 2 bases, with 17 bases left between them. CDR3 in DNA: TGCGCCAGCAGCTTTCAAGGCTCTGAACTCCCTGGAAACACCATATATTTT. Translation gives CASSFQGSELPGNTIYF.

This rearrangement joins TRBV7-2 to TRBJ1-2; 7 nucleotides match TRBD1. This CDR3 is 17 amino acids long. The trim removed 5 bases at V and 0 bases at J, leaving 12 bases unmatched. Germline V CDR1 and CDR2: SGHTA, FQGNSA. CDR3 in amino acids: CASSGPGTETSNYGYTF. DNA for the CDR3: TGTGCCAGCAGCGGTCCCGGGACAGAAACTTCTAACTATGGCTACACCTTC.

This clone came up once. The chain joins TRBV2 to TRBJ2-3; D gene uncertain. The CDR3 length is 13 residues. V lost 8 bases to trimming and J lost 6 bases, with 15 bases between them. Germline lookup yields CDR1 SNHLY and CDR2 FYNNEI. CDR3 loop: CASVSGMADTQYF. The CDR3 nucleotides are TGTGCCAGCGTCTCAGGCATGGCGGATACGCAGTATTTT. Filled out from reference TRBV2 and TRBJ2-3, the complete variable domain reads EPEVTQTPSHQVTQMGQEVILRCVPISNHLYFYWYRQILGQKVEFLVSFYNNEISEKSEIFDDQFSVERPDGSNFTLKIRSTKLEDSAMYFCASVSGMADTQYFGPGTRLTVL.

This clone was counted only a few times. This chain uses TRBV11-2 with TRBJ1-5; TRBD1 is a possible D gene (6 bases). The CDR3 extends over 16 amino acids. V was shortened by 1 base and J by 0 bases, with 10 bases between the two germline ends. Germline-derived CDR1 and CDR2 are SGHAT and FQNNGV. The CDR3 sequence: CASSLGAGDSNQPQHF. CDR3 bases: TGTGCCAGCAGCTTAGGGGCAGGGGATAGCAATCAGCCCCAGCATTTT.

V usage is TRBV5-1 and J usage is TRBJ1-4, with a possible D match to TRBD1 (5 bases). Germline lookup yields CDR1 SGHRS and CDR2 YFSETQ. CDR3 size: 13 residues. Trimming pared 3 bases from V and 3 bases from J, leaving 6 bases between. The CDR3 sequence is CASSYRPNEKLFF. The CDR3 region has the DNA TGCGCCAGCAGCTACAGGCCTAATGAAAAACTGTTTTTT.

CDR3 sequence reads: CASSSRGVWGTGELFF. The DNA of the CDR3 is TGTGCCAGCAGTTCCAGGGGGGTTTGGGGCACCGGGGAGCTGTTTTTT. J is TRBJ2-2 and V is TRBV6-5; weak D call: TRBD1 (7 bases). The CDR3 spans 16 residues. V shed 4 bases and J shed 4 bases, with 16 bases lying between them. In germline, CDR1 is MNHEY, CDR2 SVGAGI.

The genes are TRBV18 and TRBJ1-2; TRBD1 matches at 8 bases. In germline, CDR1 is KGHSH, CDR2 LQKENI. The V gene end was trimmed by 2 bases and the J gene end by 8 bases; junction bases not matched to a gene: 4. There are 13 residues in the CDR3. The CDR3 nucleotides read TGTGCCAGCTCACCAGAGACAGGGGTCGGCTACACCTTC. This translates into CASSPETGVGYTF.

The chain recombines TRBV5-6 with TRBJ2-5; tentatively, D is TRBD1 (6 bases). Between the trimmed V and J ends, which lost 4 bases and 1 base, there was a span of 11 bases. This CDR3 has 14 residues. CDR1 is SGHDT and CDR2 is YYEEEE in the germline V gene. CDR3 sequence: CASSPLDSQETQYF. The CDR3 nucleotides read TGTGCCAGCAGCCCTTTGGACAGCCAAGAGACCCAGTACTTC.

The chain carries TRBV5-1 and TRBJ2-5, with D possibly being TRBD1 (5 bases). The germline V gene has CDR1 SGHRS and CDR2 YFSETQ. Trimming cost V 4 bases and J 5 bases, with 15 bases left between them. The CDR3 has 14 amino acids. CDR3 sequence (DNA): TGCGCCAGCAGCCCCTCTACAGGACGGGAGACCCAGTACTTC. Encoded protein: CASSPSTGRETQYF.

The chain recombines TRBV6-1 with TRBJ2-1; maybe TRBD1 (6 bases). From germline, CDR1 is MNHNS and CDR2 SASEGT. The CDR3 loop spans 11 amino acids. V shed 10 bases and J shed 10 bases, with 14 bases lying between them. This CDR3 is CAIRRTEEQFF. CDR3 in DNA: TGTGCCATCAGGAGGACAGAAGAGCAGTTCTTC.

The V and J genes are TRBV18 and TRBJ1-4; D remains ambiguous. Trimming cost V 1 base and J 1 base, with 10 bases left between them. Germline V gene data show CDR1 as KGHSH and CDR2 as LQKENI. The CDR3 runs 16 residues. CDR3 coding DNA: TGTGCCAGCTCACCACAACCTCCCTTAACTAATGAAAAACTGTTTTTT. This gives the protein CASSPQPPLTNEKLFF.